This T cell receptor (beta chain) is from a study of CD8+CD57+ T cells in acquired aplastic anemia. Study results and caveats: Both patients and controls carried the same twenty-nine CD8+ CDR3 sequences.

All patients picked for sequencing had shown, by flow cytometry, an expansion of CD8+CD57+ cells. With 5 bases removed from V and 2 bases from J, the gap between germline ends came to 8 bases. Germline assignment: CDR1 SNHLY and CDR2 FYNNEI. The CDR3 sequence is 13 residues long. This clonotype has only a few counts. No antigen is known for it. For CDR3 and TCR beta VDJ profiling, genomic DNA was the template used. TCRdb fed the reads into MiXCR, producing one record per CDR3 protein. Here the sample spans 90,000 to 150,000 distinct CDR3 sequences, under 60% being singletons. The clonotype was recovered from a human donor with aplastic anemia. The V call is TRBV2, the J call TRBJ2-3, with D hard to call. The source material was sorted CD4+, CD8+, or CD8+CD57+ T cells (not recorded which) from PBMCs. CDR3 sequence reads: CASSPPFTDTQYF. The CDR3 DNA sequence: TGTGCCAGCAGTCCTCCATTCACAGATACGCAGTATTTT. Full variable domain (missing parts from reference TRBV2 and TRBJ2-3): EPEVTQTPSHQVTQMGQEVILRCVPISNHLYFYWYRQILGQKVEFLVSFYNNEISEKSEIFDDQFSVERPDGSNFTLKIRSTKLEDSAMYFCASSPPFTDTQYFGPGTRLTVL.